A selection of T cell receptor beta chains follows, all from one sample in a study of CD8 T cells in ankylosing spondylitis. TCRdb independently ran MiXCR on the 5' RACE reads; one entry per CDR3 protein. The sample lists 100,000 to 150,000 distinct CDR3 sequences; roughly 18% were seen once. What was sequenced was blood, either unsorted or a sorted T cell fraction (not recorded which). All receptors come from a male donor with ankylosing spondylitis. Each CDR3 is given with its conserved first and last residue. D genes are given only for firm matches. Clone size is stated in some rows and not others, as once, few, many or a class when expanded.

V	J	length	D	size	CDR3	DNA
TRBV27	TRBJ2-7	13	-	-	CASLGQGGEEQYF	TGTGCCAGCTTGGGGCAGGGGGGGGAAGAGCAGTACTTC
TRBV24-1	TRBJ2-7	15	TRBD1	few	CATSDQTGASYEQYF	TGTGCCACCAGTGATCAGACAGGGGCGAGCTACGAGCAGTACTTC
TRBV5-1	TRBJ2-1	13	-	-	CASSLVAIDRQFF	TGCGCCAGCAGCTTGGTCGCCATCGATCGGCAGTTCTTC
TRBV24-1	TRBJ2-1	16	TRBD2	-	CATSDLRTRGVYEQFF	TGTGCCACCAGTGATTTGAGGACTAGGGGTGTTTATGAGCAGTTCTTC
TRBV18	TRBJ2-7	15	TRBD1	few	CASSPRRDRGNEQYF	TGTGCCAGCTCACCACGCCGGGACAGGGGGAACGAGCAGTACTTC
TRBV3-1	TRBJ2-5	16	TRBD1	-	CASSQGGQDRRETQYF	TGTGCCAGCAGCCAAGGGGGACAGGACCGCCGGGAGACCCAGTACTTC
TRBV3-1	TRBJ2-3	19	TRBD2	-	CASSQDLLAGSHRADTQYF	TGTGCCAGCAGCCAAGATCTTCTAGCGGGAAGCCATAGGGCAGATACGCAGTATTTT
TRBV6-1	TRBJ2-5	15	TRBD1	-	CASSGRQGLRETQYF	TGTGCCAGCAGCGGTAGACAGGGTCTCCGAGAGACCCAGTACTTC
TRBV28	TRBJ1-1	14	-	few	CASSSQLHFWEAFF	TGTGCCAGCAGTTCCCAACTCCACTTCTGGGAGGCTTTCTTT
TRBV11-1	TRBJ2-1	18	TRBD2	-	CASSLGGMAGGPSIGQFF	TGTGCCAGCAGCTTAGGAGGGATGGCGGGAGGGCCGTCAATCGGGCAGTTCTTC
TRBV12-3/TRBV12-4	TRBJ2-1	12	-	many	CASSFGANEQFF	TGTGCCAGCAGTTTTGGAGCGAATGAGCAGTTCTTC
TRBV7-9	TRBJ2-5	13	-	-	CASSFRTTETQYF	TGTGCCAGCAGCTTTCGGACTACGGAGACCCAGTACTTC
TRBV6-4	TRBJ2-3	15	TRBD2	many	CASPGTSGWLVTQYF	TGTGCCAGCCCCGGGACTAGCGGGTGGCTTGTTACGCAGTATTTT
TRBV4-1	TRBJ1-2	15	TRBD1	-	CASSQPPGQGYGYTF	TGCGCCAGCAGCCAACCACCGGGACAGGGTTATGGCTACACCTTC
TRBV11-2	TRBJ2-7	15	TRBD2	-	CASSTWASGVYEQYF	TGTGCCAGCAGTACATGGGCTAGCGGGGTCTACGAGCAGTACTTC
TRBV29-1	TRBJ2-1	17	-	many	CSVSPPAAQRLHNEQFF	TGCAGCGTTTCACCCCCAGCGGCACAACGATTACACAATGAGCAGTTCTTC
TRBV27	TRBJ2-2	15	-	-	CASSARLVSSRELFF	TGTGCCAGCAGTGCCCGACTAGTCTCATCCCGGGAGCTGTTTTTT
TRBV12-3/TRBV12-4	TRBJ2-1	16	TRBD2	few	CASSLGGRDSYNEQFF	TGTGCCAGCAGTTTAGGGGGGAGGGACTCCTACAATGAGCAGTTCTTC
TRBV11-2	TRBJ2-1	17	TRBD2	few	CASSLRLAGGPGDEQFF	TGTGCCAGCAGCTTAAGACTAGCGGGAGGGCCGGGTGATGAGCAGTTCTTC
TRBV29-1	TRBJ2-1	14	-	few	CSVDTGSSYNEQFF	TGCAGCGTTGATACGGGGAGCTCCTACAATGAGCAGTTCTTC
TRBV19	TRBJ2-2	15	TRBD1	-	CASIQDRGLGGELFF	TGTGCCAGTATCCAGGACAGGGGGCTCGGCGGGGAGCTGTTTTTT
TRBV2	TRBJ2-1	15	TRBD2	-	CASRGTSGLRDEQFF	TGTGCCAGCAGGGGGACTAGCGGACTTCGGGATGAGCAGTTCTTC
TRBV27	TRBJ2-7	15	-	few	CASSSAGTPSYEQYF	TGTGCCAGCAGTTCTGCCGGGACGCCCTCCTACGAGCAGTACTTC
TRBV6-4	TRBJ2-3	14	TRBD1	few	CASRETGLADTQYF	TGTGCCAGCAGGGAGACAGGGTTGGCAGATACGCAGTATTTT
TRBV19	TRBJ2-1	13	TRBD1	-	CASRDRLEFRQFF	TGTGCCAGCCGGGACAGGTTGGAGTTTAGGCAGTTCTTC
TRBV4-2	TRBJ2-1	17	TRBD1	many	CASSLRQGTGEYNEQFF	TGTGCCAGCAGCCTGAGGCAGGGGACAGGGGAGTACAATGAGCAGTTCTTC
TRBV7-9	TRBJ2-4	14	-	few	CASSLLEGENIQYF	TGTGCCAGCAGTTTACTCGAGGGGGAAAACATTCAGTACTTC